This TCR beta chain was profiled in a study of T-cell memory formation after mild COVID-19. The overall study: Across donors, TCR clusters were largely donor specific.

Notes on this clonotype: Its antigen is not known.

General study findings and limits: The pre-infection memory compartment contained some responding clones, suggesting cross-reactive memory joined.

TCRdb reprocessed the 5' RACE reads with MiXCR, giving one entry per CDR3 protein. The repertoire holds some 260,000 distinct CDR3 sequences, with 15% to 20% as singletons. The clonotype originates from a man aged 18 to 35 who had mild COVID-19 (a few samples of this study predate the infection). Cell type and time point are not known. Sequencing input: PBMCs or a T cell subset sorted from them (not recorded which).

The CDR3 region has the DNA TGTGCCAGCGGTTCAGCGGCCAAAAACATTCAGTACTTC. This translates into CASGSAAKNIQYF. The gene calls are TRBV7-2 and TRBJ2-4, with D uncertain. The CDR3 contains 13 residues. V dropped 8 bases and J dropped 1 base, with 9 bases sitting between them. The germline gives CDR1 SGHTA, CDR2 FQGNSA.